This TCR beta chain emerged from a study of cytomegalovirus exposure and HLA in healthy donors (dated by TCRdb to 2015 to 2018). For context, the study as a whole: According to an earlier analysis of a few hundred of the donors, roughly 180 million T cells yielded 120 million or so unique TCR beta sequences and approximately 280 Gb of sequence data. An early release covering 550 to 650 HLA-typed donors comprised approximately 290 gigabases of sequencing data and 85 million or so unique TCR sequences. Because of strong linkage in the cohort, 4 to 6 DR-DQ haplotypes were treated as single units for association and clustering. Among some 400 genotyped donors of the cohort, an average of approximately 200,000 unique TCR beta nucleotide sequences was sequenced per donor, of which roughly 17% were non-productive. Alongside the repertoire data, information on donor age, sex, ethnicity and CMV serostatus was compiled. The genetic ancestry cluster associated with self-reported Caucasian donors included around four fifths of the roughly 360 genotyped donors. Rather than using new phenotypic data, the later analysis identified candidate immune exposures from TCR beta sequences and from how often those sequences occurred across donors. The study aimed to test whether cataloging public T cell receptors could reveal signatures of past pathogen exposure. HLA typing covered class I and class II loci at four-digit resolution. To decide whether each TCR beta V gene segment behaved as functional or pseudogenic, an earlier analysis of 587 of the donors relied on high-throughput TCR beta sequencing. Typing coverage differed by locus: A, B, C, DRB1 and DQB1 were typed in roughly 620-630 donors, DQA1 in roughly 500, DPA1 in 600 to 610, and DPB1 in 400 to 490. In a later analysis, previously published TCR beta repertoires from 670 or so donors were re-analyzed and high-resolution HLA genotyping was added so that TCR occurrence patterns could be studied. A separate validation cohort of roughly 130 different subjects was used in addition to the 666-subject first cohort. Every repertoire in the discovery cohort had been generated on one and the same sequencing platform. The T cell repertoires of under 750 subjects were profiled by immunosequencing and related to cytomegalovirus serostatus. A later genetic analysis used genome-wide SNP genotypes for about 55% of the 666 donors, treating that subset as a discovery cohort. High-throughput TCR immunosequencing, statistical association of individual TCRs with disease status, and machine learning were combined to predict cytomegalovirus infection status.

The research as a whole found: In a later analysis, around 15,000 TCR beta sequences were associated with specific HLA alleles at a false discovery rate of 0.05. A further reported finding was that TCR beta sequences accurately predicted the HLA-A and HLA-B alleles for most subjects in the first cohort. Only TCR beta chains were sequenced in this cohort, and the absence of alpha or paired-chain data limited detectable features. In both the original and validation cohorts, the classifier was reported to diagnose cytomegalovirus status with high specificity and sensitivity. In vitro tests confirmed that a few of the cytomegalovirus-associated TCR beta chains recognize cytomegalovirus antigens. A group of highly shared sequence variants was considered likely to be a technical artifact of the sequencing pipeline. The authors suggested that the approach could potentially be extended to other disease states and immunological phenotypes. An earlier analysis of approximately 590 of the donors showed that most TCR beta V segments appeared in productive rearrangements either about 87% or about 30% of the time, which broadly matched IMGT annotations. A later genetic analysis associated a missense DCLRE1C variant with V-gene and J-gene trimming of TCR beta chains, and an independent cohort replicated the association. Sequencing depth was assumed to be roughly uniform across donors in the presence/absence analyses, though that assumption may not hold. A later analysis found that TCR association rates varied across HLA loci, with DRB1 alleles showing the most associated TCRs and HLA-C alleles the fewest. Most CMV-associated TCR beta chains appeared to be HLA-restricted in a later analysis, and the HLA associations seemed to be driven largely by CMV exposure. Because the 87-base-pair reads could not distinguish some IMGT-functional V segments, including TRBV6-2 and TRBV6-3, those segments were excluded. The earlier analysis of approximately 560 of the donors excluded 15 to 20 rarely observed V segments, including chromosome 9 orphons, because counts were too low. The study listed 150 to 200 TCR beta chains as associated with cytomegalovirus. A later genetic analysis reported fewer N-insertions in productive TCRs among donors in an Asian-associated ancestry cluster than the approximately 670-donor mean. Assigning TCR associations to individual alleles was difficult when HLA alleles, especially DR and DQ, strongly co-occurred. In a later analysis, HLA-associated TCR beta chains were found to be more clonally expanded and to have lower generation probabilities than equally common non-associated chains. The only immune exposure information available for the cohort was CMV serostatus. While some public TCRs were present in many individuals, most TCR sequences turned up only very rarely across donors. HLA typing was unavailable for some donors at each locus, so association tests used only the typed subset. Linkage disequilibrium might explain the correlated functional status among segregating V segments, but an unknown experimental factor could not be ruled out. In a later analysis, several top co-occurrence clusters were reported to appear linked to parvovirus B19, influenza, CMV and Epstein-Barr virus.

The cohort was made up of under 800 healthy bone marrow donors. At the time of sampling, all cohort members were nominally healthy, though unrecorded immune exposures were likely present. The donor was CMV seropositive and belonged to the group of around 300 seropositive cohort members. A peripheral blood sample was collected from each donor, and TCR beta sequencing was performed on peripheral blood mononuclear cells. The Qiagen DNeasy Blood Extraction Kit was used to extract genomic DNA from the blood cell samples. The library relied on the immunoSEQ multiplex PCR assay. For the multiplex PCR, a mixture combining 60 forward primers for TCR Vbeta segments and 13 reverse primers for TCR Jbeta segments was used. Amplification of the CDR3 region of rearranged TCR beta genes was performed with a multiplex PCR assay on genomic DNA. The amplified TCR beta libraries were sequenced on the Illumina HiSeq System as 87-base-pair reads. The authors' analysis ran thus. A later analysis tallied tens of millions of unique TCR beta chains across the 550 to 850 repertoires, and around 9.9 million of those chains were shared by two or more donors. A nearest-neighbor algorithm error-corrected the raw reads and collapsed the reads into unique sequences, merging closely related sequences to remove PCR and sequencing errors. Alignment of CDR3 sequences to IMGT reference sequences was used to assign V, D and J gene segments. For a sequence to be retained, a match of at least six nucleotides was required to both a V gene segment and a J gene segment. Rearrangements were called productive when the CDR3 lacked stop codons and stayed in frame with V and J; all others were non-productive. Following IMGT convention, CDR3 was defined as the stretch from the second conserved V-encoded cysteine up to the conserved J-encoded phenylalanine. In an earlier analysis of roughly 610 of the donors, sequences lacking an unambiguous match to a single V gene segment were excluded. In an earlier analysis of around 590 of the donors, a V segment was called functional when productive rearrangements were above 56.7%, and segregating when the standard deviation between donors exceeded 5%. A statistical classification framework was built to diagnose cytomegalovirus status from the catalog of TCR beta chain sequences. A later analysis assigned V and J genes by comparing TCR nucleotide sequences with IMGT/GENE-DB human TR gene sequences. A later analysis assigned CDR3 sequences and most-parsimonious VDJ recombination scenarios with the TCRdist pipeline. In a later analysis, each TCR beta chain was defined by its CDR3 amino acid sequence together with its V-gene family, and reads lacking a unique V-gene family were excluded. A later analysis removed several hundred highly shared, low-generation-probability nucleotide sequences to deal with suspected cross-contamination and a sequencing artifact. In a later analysis, a clonal expansion index for each public chain was calculated from normalized within-repertoire ranks of inferred template counts. Generation probabilities in a later analysis came from a VDJ recombination model fitted to out-of-frame rearrangements, and those results were checked against IGoR. In a later analysis, hypergeometric tests were used to score TCR-TCR, TCR-HLA and TCR-CMV co-occurrence, with a repertoire-size bias correction applied to TCR pairs. A later analysis estimated false discovery rates by permuting HLA or CMV assignments 20 times. In a later analysis, co-occurring TCRs were grouped using DBSCAN, with TCRdist sequence similarity added in when clustering inside HLA-allele-positive subsets. Repertoires with fewer than 30,000 or more than 120,000 public chains, plus five repertoires with anomalous nucleotide sharing, were excluded from co-occurrence clustering. Entries here come from immuneACCESS through TCRdb and include only in-frame sequences with V and J called. Some clones fail to appear in such tables; in the studies checked, an unresolved V gene covers under half of the shortfall, and the cause of the remainder is unknown. From that table come the V and J calls and clone size; the DNA was used to work out D and trimming. The sample has over 200,000 clones on record, 75% to 85% of them singletons. The ten most abundant clones make up roughly 2.6% of the sample.

CDR1 MNHNY and CDR2 SVGAGI were looked up in the germline V gene (reference sequence). Including the terminal cysteine and phenylalanine, the CDR3 comprises 16 residues. Only CDR3 DNA is held: 48 bases, read in frame from base 1. As concerns this clone: Its target antigen remains unknown. No much larger clonotype is one base removed from it; base qualities were not supplied.

Sequenced input: PBMCs. The chain is encoded by TRBV6-6 joined to TRBJ2-5; TRBD2 matches 8 bases in the middle. The DNA end is more similar to TRBJ2-7, so the J call may be wrong. The TCR was taken from a woman aged 55 to 70 in good health and CMV-seropositive. The nucleotide sequence reads TGTGCCAGCAGCCACGTCGGGCGGGGGGACTCCTACGAGCAGTACTTC. This gives the protein CASSHVGRGDSYEQYF.